This is a list of T cell receptor beta chains from one sample in a study of T cell responses to AZD1222 COVID-19 vaccine. Using immunoSEQ multiplex PCR, the repertoire was profiled, and TCRdb retains in-frame clones only, with some absent. Here the sample spans around 120,000 clones, about 92% being singletons. The sequencing here drew on peripheral blood, taken 28 days after the second AZD1222 dose. All receptors come from an adult who received the AZD1222 COVID-19 vaccine. Each CDR3 is given with its conserved first and last residue. The order of the fields is V gene, J gene, D gene, clone size, CDR3 protein, CDR3 DNA. The D gene is left open where the match is weak. Part of the rows lack a size; the others show once, few, many or a class for expanded clones.

TRBV5-1	TRBJ2-5	NA	NA	CASSLEHLIQETQYF	TGCGCCAGCAGCTTGGAGCACCTGATCCAAGAGACCCAGTACTTC
TRBV29-1	TRBJ2-1	NA	NA	CSVENRKGVQFF	TGCAGCGTTGAAAACCGCAAGGGGGTGCAGTTCTTC
TRBV7-2	TRBJ1-4	NA	NA	CASSPDRFEKLFF	TGTGCCAGCAGCCCCGACAGGTTTGAAAAACTGTTTTTT
TRBV28	TRBJ1-2	TRBD1	NA	CASSSHTGTGGAPYGYTF	TGTGCCAGCAGTTCCCATACCGGGACAGGGGGCGCCCCCTATGGCTACACCTTC
TRBV27	TRBJ2-1	NA	NA	CASSLQGPYNEQFF	TGTGCCAGCAGTTTACAGGGGCCCTACAATGAGCAGTTCTTC
TRBV5-6	TRBJ2-7	NA	NA	CASSSTGSWREQYF	TGTGCCAGCAGCTCTACCGGGAGCTGGCGCGAGCAGTACTTC
TRBV6-4	TRBJ2-3	TRBD2	few	CASSGLAGAVDTQYF	TGTGCCAGCAGCGGACTAGCGGGAGCGGTAGATACGCAGTATTTT
TRBV7-9	TRBJ1-1	TRBD1	NA	CASSLGQGASEAFF	TGTGCCAGCAGCTTAGGGCAGGGGGCCTCTGAAGCTTTCTTT
TRBV14	TRBJ1-2	NA	NA	CASSQLRGRDLYGYTF	TGTGCCAGCAGCCAACTACGGGGGCGTGATCTCTATGGCTACACCTTC
TRBV27	TRBJ1-5	NA	NA	CASSLYSPRDNQPQHF	TGTGCCAGCAGTTTATATTCCCCTCGGGACAATCAGCCCCAGCATTTT
TRBV19	TRBJ1-5	NA	NA	CASSMIQGPGNQPQHF	TGTGCCAGTAGTATGATACAGGGCCCCGGCAATCAGCCCCAGCATTTT
TRBV6-5	TRBJ2-7	NA	NA	CASSYSSRYSYEQYF	TGTGCCAGCAGTTACTCGAGTCGCTATTCCTACGAGCAGTACTTC
TRBV24-1	TRBJ1-1	TRBD1	NA	CATSEGTGGAGEAFF	TGTGCCACCAGTGAAGGGACAGGGGGCGCAGGTGAAGCTTTCTTT
TRBV2	TRBJ2-5	NA	NA	CASSVRQLQETQYF	TGTGCCAGCAGTGTTCGGCAGCTACAAGAGACCCAGTACTTC
TRBV7-9	TRBJ2-7	NA	NA	CASSSRDLWVEQYF	TGTGCCAGCAGCTCAAGGGATTTGTGGGTCGAGCAGTACTTC
TRBV24-1	TRBJ1-6	TRBD1	NA	CATAPKQGGDNSPLHF	TGTGCCACCGCACCCAAACAGGGGGGGGATAATTCACCCCTCCACTTT
TRBV28	TRBJ2-3	NA	NA	CASLTLGDTQYF	TGTGCCAGTCTGACCTTGGGAGATACGCAGTATTTT
TRBV18	TRBJ2-7	TRBD2	NA	CASSSSPSAGVSYEQYF	TGTGCCAGCTCATCAAGCCCTAGCGCGGGAGTGTCCTACGAGCAGTACTTC
TRBV5-4	TRBJ2-5	NA	few	CASSLVAGNGETQYF	TGTGCCAGCAGCTTGGTTGCTGGGAACGGGGAGACCCAGTACTTC
TRBV19	TRBJ1-5	NA	NA	CASSMGGRDQPQHF	TGTGCCAGTAGTATGGGGGGCAGGGATCAGCCCCAGCATTTT
TRBV28	TRBJ2-7	NA	NA	CASSFGGAQGSYEQYF	TGTGCCAGCAGTTTCGGAGGGGCCCAAGGCTCCTACGAGCAGTACTTC